Each of the 16 T cell receptor beta chains below was sequenced from the same sample in a study of T-cell memory formation after mild COVID-19. TCRdb redid the calling of the 5' RACE reads with MiXCR, one entry per CDR3 protein. The sample lists about 38,000 distinct CDR3 sequences, roughly an eighth occurring once. The specimen sequenced was PBMCs or a T cell subset sorted from them (not recorded which). The receptors were gathered from a man between 18 and 29 years old who had mild COVID-19 (a few samples of this study predate the infection). Cell type and time point are not known.

Many counts were recorded for this clonotype. V gene TRBV12-3 or TRBV12-4 combines with J gene TRBJ1-2, with D tentatively TRBD1 (6 bases). Between the trimmed V and J ends, which lost 5 bases and 8 bases, there was a span of 15 bases. The CDR3 loop spans 13 amino acids. CDR3 nucleotides: TGTGCCAGCAGTCCCTTGACGGGGGCAGGCTACACCTTC. It encodes CASSPLTGAGYTF.

This clonotype was observed at least ten times. The chain joins TRBV9 to TRBJ2-1; 9 bases are shared with TRBD2. J lost 0 bases, V lost 0 bases, and 13 bases had no gene match. This CDR3 is 20 amino acids long. Germline CDR1 is SGDLS and CDR2 is YYNGEE. The CDR3 nucleotides read TGTGCCAGCAGCGTAGCTCCTCAGCGGGGGGCCTCAAGCTCCTACAATGAGCAGTTCTTC. As protein: CASSVAPQRGASSSYNEQFF.

This clonotype was recorded many times. V gene TRBV20-1 combines with J gene TRBJ2-3, with no clear D. Germline loops: CDR1 DFQATT, CDR2 SNEGSKA (reference sequence). Trimming took 4 bases from V and 2 from J, leaving 1 base between them. The CDR3 runs to 10 residues. The CDR3 region has the DNA TGCAGTGCTAACACAGATACGCAGTATTTT. Its translation is CSANTDTQYF.

This clonotype was observed many times. The chain combines TRBV19 with TRBJ2-7, with 8 bases matching TRBD1. The J segment lost 9 bases and the V segment lost 6 bases, leaving 10 bases of the junction unmatched. The length of the CDR3 is 13 residues. Germline CDR1 is LNHDA and CDR2 is SQIVND (reference sequence). Here the CDR3 DNA reads TGTGCCAGTAGCCAGGGGGCTCCTTCAGGGCAGTACTTC. This translates into CASSQGAPSGQYF.

The V and J genes are TRBV5-6 and TRBJ2-7, with 11 bases lining up with TRBD2. Gene TRBJ2-1 matches the end of the DNA better, so the J call may be wrong. The CDR3 has 17 residues. Germline values: CDR1 SGHDT, CDR2 YYEEEE. The CDR3 region has the DNA TGTGCCAGCAGCTCGACTAGCGGGGAGTTTACATACAATGAGCAGTTCTTC. This translates into CASSSTSGEFTYNEQFF.

This clonotype was picked up many times. The rearrangement links TRBV5-4 to TRBJ1-1; 8 bases line up with TRBD1. Germline V CDR1 and CDR2: SGHNT, YYREEE (reference sequence). The CDR3 extends over 13 amino acids. V was clipped by 0 bases and J by 7 bases; unmatched bases: 2. CDR3 sequence reads: CASSLGGTGEAFF. The CDR3 bases are TGTGCCAGCAGCTTGGGTGGGACAGGTGAAGCTTTCTTT. The full variable domain, in which reference TRBV5-4 and TRBJ1-1 provide the parts outside the CDR3, is ETGVTQSPTHLIKTRGQQVTLRCSSQSGHNTVSWYQQALGQGPQFIFQYYREEENGRGNFPPRFSGLQFPNYSSELNVNALELDDSALYLCASSLGGTGEAFFGQGTRLTVV.

This clonotype was observed at least ten times. The V call is TRBV12-3 or TRBV12-4, the J call TRBJ2-4; no clear D. The CDR3 loop spans 14 amino acids. V gave up 1 base and J gave up 2 bases, with 6 bases separating them. DNA for the CDR3: TGTGCCAGCAGTTTAGGGCAGTCCAAAAACATTCAGTACTTC. Translated: CASSLGQSKNIQYF.

This clonotype showed up just a few times. The rearrangement joins TRBV5-6 to TRBJ2-3, with TRBD2 as a possible D gene (6 bases). The CDR3 loop spans 14 amino acids. The V gene lost 0 bases and the J gene lost 7 bases, with 12 bases spanning the gap. The germline V gene has CDR1 SGHDT and CDR2 YYEEEE. CDR3 sequence (DNA): TGTGCCAGCAGCTTGGTTTCGGGGGATTATACGCAGTATTTT. It encodes CASSLVSGDYTQYF.

The chain is built from TRBV5-1 and TRBJ2-1; D gene unclear. The CDR3 runs 13 residues. Germline V gene lookup returns CDR1 SGHRS and CDR2 YFSETQ. V was trimmed by 0 bases and J by 8 bases, leaving 9 bases between them. CDR3: CASSLGWFDEQFF. The CDR3 region has the DNA TGCGCCAGCAGCTTGGGTTGGTTCGATGAGCAGTTCTTC.

This clonotype was recorded at least ten times. The chain is built from TRBV3-1 and TRBJ1-3; unclear D gene. V shed 3 bases and J shed 0 bases, with 9 bases lying between them. The CDR3 is 15 amino acids. Germline-derived CDR1 and CDR2 are LGHDT and YNNKEL (reference sequence). The CDR3 nucleotides read TGTGCCAGCAGCCAGGGCAGCCGCTCTGGAAACACCATATATTTT. Translating gives CASSQGSRSGNTIYF.

This clonotype was counted many times. The chain combines TRBV6-2 or TRBV6-3 with TRBJ1-2; weak D call: TRBD1 (6 bases). This CDR3 has 15 amino acids. V gave up 5 bases and J gave up 3 bases, with 16 bases separating them. CDR1 MNHEY and CDR2 SVGEGT come from the germline V gene. CDR3 in DNA: TGTGCCAGCAGTGAAGAGGAACAGGGCTACTATGGCTACACCTTC. This gives the protein CASSEEEQGYYGYTF.

A remark on this clonotype: With a much larger clone just one base away, this may be a read error. V gene TRBV6-2 or TRBV6-3 combines with J gene TRBJ1-2; a weak D match, TRBD1 (5 bases). This CDR3 is built from 13 residues. CDR1 is MNHEY, CDR2 SVGEGT, per germline. As DNA, the CDR3 is TGTGCCAGCAGATACTACAGGACGGAATGCTACACCTTC. Protein sequence: CASRYYRTECYTF.

This clonotype has a handful of counts. The chain links TRBV12-5 to TRBJ2-7, with 11 bases that match TRBD1. Unmatched junction bases numbered 6, after V lost 6 bases and J lost 5 bases. The CDR3 contains 14 residues. Looked up from germline, CDR1 is LGHNT and CDR2 is FRNRAP. The CDR3: CASGLGQGADEQYF. The CDR3 DNA reads TGTGCTAGTGGCCTCGGACAGGGGGCTGACGAGCAGTACTTC.

This clonotype has at least ten counts. V usage is TRBV29-1 and J usage is TRBJ2-5; D might be TRBD1 (5 bases). V gave up 6 bases and J gave up 5 bases, with 13 bases separating them. Germline CDR1 SQVTM, CDR2 ANQGSEA. The CDR3 runs to 12 residues. CDR3 sequence: CSVDQGLETQYF. The CDR3 DNA reads as TGCAGCGTGGACCAGGGATTGGAGACCCAGTACTTC.

There are many counts of this clonotype. The V gene is TRBV6-2 or TRBV6-3, the J gene TRBJ2-5; D call uncertain. CDR1 is MNHEY, CDR2 SVGEGT, per germline. V gave up 3 bases and J gave up 1 base, with 6 bases separating them. This CDR3 spans 13 amino acids. CDR3 sequence reads: CASSYESQETQYF. The CDR3 nucleotides are TGTGCCAGCAGTTATGAGAGCCAAGAGACCCAGTACTTC.

This clonotype was counted many times. The chain couples TRBV18 to TRBJ1-3; 7 bases are a match to TRBD1. The germline gives CDR1 KGHSH, CDR2 LQKENI. CDR3 size: 15 residues. V was clipped by 3 bases and J by 2 bases; unmatched bases: 4. CDR3 region: CASSPLGTAGNTIYF. The CDR3 nucleotides are TGTGCCAGCTCACCCCTCGGGACAGCTGGAAACACCATATATTTT.